The 6 T cell receptor beta chains listed next were all sequenced from one sample in a study of T-cell memory formation after mild COVID-19. TCRdb itself ran the 5' RACE reads through MiXCR, one entry per CDR3 protein. The sample gives fewer than 350,000 distinct CDR3 sequences, 15% to 20% of which show up once; around 24% is in the top ten. The sample taken for sequencing was PBMCs or a T cell subset sorted from them (not recorded which). These receptors all stem from a man in his late teens or twenties who had mild COVID-19 (a few samples of this study predate the infection). Cell type and time point are not known.

This clonotype came up a few times. The V and J genes are TRBV6-6 and TRBJ1-5; 8 positions match TRBD1. With V trimmed by 3 bases and J by 6 bases, 4 bases remained unmatched. Germline values: CDR1 MNHNY, CDR2 SVGAGI (reference sequence). The CDR3 has 14 amino acids. The CDR3 region is CASSYTDRAQPQHF. CDR3 nucleotide sequence: TGTGCCAGCAGTTATACGGACAGGGCTCAGCCCCAGCATTTT.

This clonotype was observed at least ten times. CDR3 nucleotides: TGCGCCAGCGGGGATATTGGTGGCTCCTACGAGCAGTACTTC. It yields the protein CASGDIGGSYEQYF. This chain uses TRBV5-1 with TRBJ2-7; D gene ambiguous. Trimming took 7 bases from V and 0 from J, leaving 14 bases between them. Germline V gene data show CDR1 as SGHRS and CDR2 as YFSETQ. This CDR3 region has 14 residues.

The chain's CDR3 is CASSARDRVVGELFF. CDR3 in DNA: TGTGCCAGCAGCGCCCGGGACAGGGTGGTCGGGGAGCTGTTTTTT. V is TRBV7-9 and J is TRBJ2-2; 9 positions agree with TRBD1. The V segment lost 5 bases and the J segment 7 bases; nucleotides outside the gene matches: 8. Germline assignment: CDR1 SEHNR and CDR2 FQNEAQ (reference sequence). This CDR3 has 15 amino acids.

This clonotype was picked up many times. The genes are TRBV20-1 and TRBJ2-5; TRBD2 is a possible D gene (7 bases). Trimming pared 3 bases from V and 5 bases from J, leaving 19 bases between. In germline, CDR1 is DFQATT, CDR2 SNEGSKA (reference sequence). The CDR3 consists of 15 residues. CDR3 DNA sequence: TGCAGTGCTAGTCCCCGGGGGGCTACTTGGGAGACCCAGTACTTC. Encoded protein: CSASPRGATWETQYF.

CDR3 amino acids: CASSGAGGPTDTQYF. CDR3 coding DNA: TGTGCCAGCAGCGGGGCGGGGGGCCCCACAGATACGCAGTATTTT. The chain carries TRBV9 and TRBJ2-3; 8 bases map to TRBD2. Germline-derived CDR1 and CDR2 are SGDLS and YYNGEE. Losses at the gene ends were 3 bases for V and 2 bases for J; bases not matched to a gene: 5. The CDR3 length is 15 residues.

The rearrangement links TRBV24-1 to TRBJ2-5, with D tentatively TRBD2 (5 bases). The CDR3 is 14 residues long. The germline V and J ends were trimmed by 0 bases and 5 bases, with 9 bases remaining between them. Germline lookup yields CDR1 KGHDR and CDR2 SFDVKD. CDR3 amino acids: CATSDLTSYETQYF. The CDR3 region has the DNA TGTGCCACCAGTGATTTGACTAGTTACGAGACCCAGTACTTC.